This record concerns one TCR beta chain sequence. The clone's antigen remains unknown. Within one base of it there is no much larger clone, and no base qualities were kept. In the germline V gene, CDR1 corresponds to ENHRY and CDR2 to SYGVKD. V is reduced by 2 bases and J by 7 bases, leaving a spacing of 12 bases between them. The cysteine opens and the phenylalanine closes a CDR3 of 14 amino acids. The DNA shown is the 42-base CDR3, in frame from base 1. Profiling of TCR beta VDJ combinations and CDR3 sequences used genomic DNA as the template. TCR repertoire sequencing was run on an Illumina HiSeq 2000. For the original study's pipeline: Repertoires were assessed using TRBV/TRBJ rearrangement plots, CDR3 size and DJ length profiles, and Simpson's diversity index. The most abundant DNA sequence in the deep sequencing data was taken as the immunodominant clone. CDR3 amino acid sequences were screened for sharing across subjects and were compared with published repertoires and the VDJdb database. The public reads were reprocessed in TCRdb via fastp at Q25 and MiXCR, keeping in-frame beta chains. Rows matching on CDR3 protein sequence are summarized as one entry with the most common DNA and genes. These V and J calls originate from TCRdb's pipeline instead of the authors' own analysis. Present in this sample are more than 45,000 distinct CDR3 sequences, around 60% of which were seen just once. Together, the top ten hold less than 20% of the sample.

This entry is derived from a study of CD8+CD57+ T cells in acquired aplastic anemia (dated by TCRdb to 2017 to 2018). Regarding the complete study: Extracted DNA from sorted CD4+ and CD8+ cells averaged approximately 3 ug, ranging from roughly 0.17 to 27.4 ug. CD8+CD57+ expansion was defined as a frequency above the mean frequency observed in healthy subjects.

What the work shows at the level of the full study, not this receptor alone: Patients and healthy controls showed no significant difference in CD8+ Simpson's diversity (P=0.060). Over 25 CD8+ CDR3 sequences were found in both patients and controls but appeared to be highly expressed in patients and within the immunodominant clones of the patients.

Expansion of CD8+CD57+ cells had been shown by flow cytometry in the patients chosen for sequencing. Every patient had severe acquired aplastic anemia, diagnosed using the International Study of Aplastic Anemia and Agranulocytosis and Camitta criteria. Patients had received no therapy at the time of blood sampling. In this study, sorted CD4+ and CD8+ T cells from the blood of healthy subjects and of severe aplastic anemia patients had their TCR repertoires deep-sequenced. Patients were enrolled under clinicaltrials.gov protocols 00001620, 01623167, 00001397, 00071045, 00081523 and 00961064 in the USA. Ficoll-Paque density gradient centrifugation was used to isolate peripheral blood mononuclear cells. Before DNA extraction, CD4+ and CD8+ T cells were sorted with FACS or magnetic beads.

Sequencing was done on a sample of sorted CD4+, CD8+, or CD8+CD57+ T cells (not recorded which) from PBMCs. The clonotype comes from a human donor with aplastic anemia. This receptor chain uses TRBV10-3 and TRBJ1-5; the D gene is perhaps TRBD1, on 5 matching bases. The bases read TGTGCCATCAGTGAGGGACGGACAAGCCAGCCCCAGCATTTT. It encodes CAISEGRTSQPQHF.